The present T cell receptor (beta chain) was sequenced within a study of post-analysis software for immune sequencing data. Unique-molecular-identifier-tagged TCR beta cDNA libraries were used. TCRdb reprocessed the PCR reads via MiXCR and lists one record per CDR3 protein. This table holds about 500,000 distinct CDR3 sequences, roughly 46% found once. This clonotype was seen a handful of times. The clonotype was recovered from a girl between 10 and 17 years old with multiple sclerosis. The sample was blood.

This CDR3 is CSARDEGVETQYF. CDR3 DNA sequence: TGCAGTGCTAGAGATGAAGGGGTGGAGACCCAGTACTTC. The chain has TRBV20-1 and TRBJ2-5; D possibly corresponds to TRBD1 (5 bases). CDR3 length: 13 amino acids. The germline V and J ends were trimmed by 0 bases and 5 bases, with 10 bases remaining between them. Germline V lookup: CDR1 DFQATT, CDR2 SNEGSKA (reference sequence).